This T cell receptor beta chain is drawn from a study of T cell repertoires in ileal Crohn's disease. Across the whole study: About half of patients got postoperative therapy: around ten thiopurines, around 20 anti-TNF.

The repertoire was sequenced with immunoSEQ multiplex PCR; TCRdb's copy has only in-frame clones and lacks some. The sample shows about 16,000 clones, about 92% of them seen only once. As to this clone: Its antigen is still unknown.

J was trimmed by 0 bases and V by 4 bases; bases with no gene match: 2. The CDR3 is 14 residues long. Germline CDR1 reads MNHEY; CDR2 reads SVGAGI. Findings of the study overall: Mucosal expansions were suggested to be mainly CD8 T cells. Every patient over 26.8% clonality showed endoscopic recurrence.

This rearrangement joins TRBV6-5 to TRBJ1-1; TRBD1 matches at 7 bases. The source of this sequence is an adult with Crohn's disease. Input material: ileal tissue. The CDR3 here is CASSSTGLNTEAFF. The CDR3 DNA reads TGTGCCAGCAGTTCGACAGGGCTGAACACTGAAGCTTTCTTT.